The subject of this entry is one T cell receptor (beta chain). The data are from a study of cytomegalovirus exposure and HLA in healthy donors. It was with 60 Vbeta and 13 Jbeta primers that the PCR ran. The data were produced by immunoSEQ multiplex PCR, yet TCRdb's version contains in-frame clones alone and is incomplete. Of about 200,000 clones listed, around nine tenths are singletons. Germline CDR1 reads SGDLS; CDR2 reads YYNGEE. This CDR3 comprises 18 residues. Between the trimmed V and J ends, which lost 2 bases and 0 bases, there was a span of 18 bases. The V and J genes are TRBV9 and TRBJ1-3; D is possibly TRBD1 (6 bases). Material: PBMCs. The clonotype originates from a woman in her twenties or thirties in good health and CMV-seronegative. CDR3 sequence (DNA): TGTGCCAGCAGCGTGGGGGGGACACACACTATCTCTGGAAACACCATATATTTT. This sequence encodes CASSVGGTHTISGNTIYF.